These T cell receptor beta chains were read from a single sample in a study of type 1 regulatory T cells. TCRdb processed the reads anew with MiXCR; each CDR3 protein has one entry. Here the sample spans some 90,000 distinct CDR3 sequences, about a third being singletons. Sequencing used CD4+ T cells, either the whole sample or a sorted fraction (not recorded which). These receptors were collected from a human donor in good health. The CDR3 runs from the conserved cysteine through the conserved F or W. The order of the fields is D gene, J gene, CDR3 length, V gene, clone size, CDR3 DNA, CDR3 protein. D genes are given only for firm matches. Clone size, where shown, is once, few, many, or a class for clones that have expanded.

d_call: NA; j_call: TRBJ2-5; cdr3_length: 13; v_call: TRBV5-1; clone_size: NA; cdr3_nt: TGCGCCAGCAGCTTGGCCCGGGCGGAGACCCAGTACTTC; cdr3_aa: CASSLARAETQYF
d_call: NA; j_call: TRBJ1-4; cdr3_length: 12; v_call: TRBV4-1; clone_size: NA; cdr3_nt: TGCGCCAGCAGCCAAGCCGGTGAAAAACTGTTTTTT; cdr3_aa: CASSQAGEKLFF
d_call: NA; j_call: TRBJ2-1; cdr3_length: 12; v_call: TRBV6-2/TRBV6-3; clone_size: few; cdr3_nt: TGTGCCAGCAGTCTACGGATGGATGAGCAGTTCTTC; cdr3_aa: CASSLRMDEQFF
d_call: TRBD2; j_call: TRBJ2-3; cdr3_length: 17; v_call: TRBV30; clone_size: NA; cdr3_nt: TGTGCCTGGAGTGTACCGGGAGGTCGATTTTTCACAGATACGCAGTATTTT; cdr3_aa: CAWSVPGGRFFTDTQYF
d_call: NA; j_call: TRBJ2-3; cdr3_length: 14; v_call: TRBV24-1; clone_size: NA; cdr3_nt: TGTGCCACCAGTGACGCAGGGGTCCCAGATACGCAGTATTTT; cdr3_aa: CATSDAGVPDTQYF
d_call: NA; j_call: TRBJ2-5; cdr3_length: 14; v_call: TRBV7-9; clone_size: NA; cdr3_nt: TGTGCCAGCAGCCCCCCTGGGGTCCTGGAGACCCAGTACTTC; cdr3_aa: CASSPPGVLETQYF
d_call: NA; j_call: TRBJ2-7; cdr3_length: 17; v_call: TRBV4-1; clone_size: few; cdr3_nt: TGCGCCAGCAGCCAAGGCGGAGGGGTGATGGGCTTCGAGGAGCAGTACTTC; cdr3_aa: CASSQGGGVMGFEEQYF
d_call: NA; j_call: TRBJ1-2; cdr3_length: 13; v_call: TRBV7-9; clone_size: few; cdr3_nt: TGTGCCAGCAGTTGGAGATTGGGGGAGGGCTACACCTTC; cdr3_aa: CASSWRLGEGYTF
d_call: TRBD1; j_call: TRBJ2-4; cdr3_length: 17; v_call: TRBV5-1; clone_size: few; cdr3_nt: TGCGCCAGCAGCTTGGCGGGCAGGGGGTCCCTCGGAAACATTCAGTACTTC; cdr3_aa: CASSLAGRGSLGNIQYF
d_call: TRBD2; j_call: TRBJ2-7; cdr3_length: 16; v_call: TRBV20-1; clone_size: NA; cdr3_nt: TGCAGTGTCAAACCACCGACTAGCGGGAGGTTGCACGAGCAGTACTTC; cdr3_aa: CSVKPPTSGRLHEQYF
d_call: TRBD1; j_call: TRBJ1-2; cdr3_length: 12; v_call: TRBV10-3; clone_size: many; cdr3_nt: TGTGCCATCAGAACAGGGGGAGATGGCTACACCTTC; cdr3_aa: CAIRTGGDGYTF
d_call: NA; j_call: TRBJ2-1; cdr3_length: 14; v_call: TRBV9; clone_size: few; cdr3_nt: TGTGCCAGCAGCCCGCCCCAGACTCACAATGAGCAGTTCTTC; cdr3_aa: CASSPPQTHNEQFF
d_call: TRBD2; j_call: TRBJ2-7; cdr3_length: 14; v_call: TRBV10-3; clone_size: few; cdr3_nt: TGTGCCATCAATCAGCGGGAGGCCCCATACGAGCAGTACTTC; cdr3_aa: CAINQREAPYEQYF
d_call: TRBD2; j_call: TRBJ2-1; cdr3_length: 17; v_call: TRBV7-2; clone_size: NA; cdr3_nt: TGTGCCAGCAGCGCAGACCTAGCGGCCGGCTCCTACAATGAGCAGTTCTTC; cdr3_aa: CASSADLAAGSYNEQFF
d_call: NA; j_call: TRBJ2-4; cdr3_length: 13; v_call: TRBV6-2/TRBV6-3; clone_size: few; cdr3_nt: TGTGCCAGCATGGAAACGACCAAAAACATTCAGTACTTC; cdr3_aa: CASMETTKNIQYF
d_call: NA; j_call: TRBJ2-7; cdr3_length: 16; v_call: TRBV19; clone_size: NA; cdr3_nt: TGTGCCAGTAGTCCCTCAAGACAGGTTGCGTCGCGGGAGCAGTACTTC; cdr3_aa: CASSPSRQVASREQYF
d_call: NA; j_call: TRBJ2-1; cdr3_length: 17; v_call: TRBV20-1; clone_size: few; cdr3_nt: TGCAGTGCTAGGTTTTCGTTTGGGCGGGACACCTACAATGAGCAGTTCTTC; cdr3_aa: CSARFSFGRDTYNEQFF
d_call: TRBD2; j_call: TRBJ2-7; cdr3_length: 19; v_call: TRBV6-6; clone_size: NA; cdr3_nt: TGTGCCAGCAGTTACTCGTTACCTAGCGGGACCCCCACGCCTTACGAGCAGTACTTC; cdr3_aa: CASSYSLPSGTPTPYEQYF
d_call: NA; j_call: TRBJ2-2; cdr3_length: 13; v_call: TRBV5-4; clone_size: NA; cdr3_nt: TGTGCCAGTACAGGGGAGGGCACCGGGGAGCTGTTTTTT; cdr3_aa: CASTGEGTGELFF
d_call: NA; j_call: TRBJ2-2; cdr3_length: 10; v_call: TRBV19; clone_size: few; cdr3_nt: TGTGCCAGTGGAGCCGGGGAGCTGTTTTTT; cdr3_aa: CASGAGELFF
d_call: NA; j_call: TRBJ2-1; cdr3_length: 16; v_call: TRBV19; clone_size: NA; cdr3_nt: TGTGCCAGTACCAAGGACTTTTCCTTCTCCTACAATGAGCAGTTCTTC; cdr3_aa: CASTKDFSFSYNEQFF
d_call: TRBD2; j_call: TRBJ2-1; cdr3_length: 15; v_call: TRBV10-2; clone_size: NA; cdr3_nt: TGCGCCAGCAGTGACCCTTGGCGGGAGCTCCGGGGGCAGTTCTTC; cdr3_aa: CASSDPWRELRGQFF
d_call: NA; j_call: TRBJ1-1; cdr3_length: 13; v_call: TRBV3-1; clone_size: few; cdr3_nt: TGTGCCAGCAGCCAAGGGGCTGCGGCTGAAGCTTTCTTT; cdr3_aa: CASSQGAAAEAFF
d_call: NA; j_call: TRBJ1-1; cdr3_length: 14; v_call: TRBV2; clone_size: NA; cdr3_nt: TGTGCCAGCAGTGAAGGCAGGGAAATCGGTGAAGCTTTCTTT; cdr3_aa: CASSEGREIGEAFF
d_call: NA; j_call: TRBJ2-3; cdr3_length: 13; v_call: TRBV6-1; clone_size: few; cdr3_nt: TGTGCCAGCAGTGGCGGAGCGGGAGATACGCAGTATTTT; cdr3_aa: CASSGGAGDTQYF
d_call: TRBD2; j_call: TRBJ2-2; cdr3_length: 16; v_call: TRBV7-2; clone_size: NA; cdr3_nt: TGTGCCAGCAGCTTAGGGGGGACTAGCGGGAGCGGGGAGCTGTTTTTT; cdr3_aa: CASSLGGTSGSGELFF
d_call: NA; j_call: TRBJ1-1; cdr3_length: 14; v_call: TRBV6-1; clone_size: NA; cdr3_nt: TGTGCCAGCAGACAATTGGGGATTGACACTGAAGCTTTCTTT; cdr3_aa: CASRQLGIDTEAFF
d_call: TRBD1; j_call: TRBJ2-1; cdr3_length: 15; v_call: TRBV2; clone_size: few; cdr3_nt: TGTGCCAGCGCAAGCGAGGGACAGGGGTACAATGAGCAGTTCTTC; cdr3_aa: CASASEGQGYNEQFF
d_call: NA; j_call: TRBJ2-7; cdr3_length: 15; v_call: TRBV7-2; clone_size: NA; cdr3_nt: TGTGCCAGCAGCTTTGAGGGGTCTCCCTCCTACGAGCAGTACTTC; cdr3_aa: CASSFEGSPSYEQYF
d_call: TRBD2; j_call: TRBJ2-3; cdr3_length: 14; v_call: TRBV20-1; clone_size: few; cdr3_nt: TGCAGTGCACCCGCGGGGGGCCAAACAGATACGCAGTATTTT; cdr3_aa: CSAPAGGQTDTQYF
d_call: NA; j_call: TRBJ2-7; cdr3_length: 13; v_call: TRBV28; clone_size: few; cdr3_nt: TGTGCCAGCATGTCCTTTCCGGATTACGAGCAGTACTTC; cdr3_aa: CASMSFPDYEQYF
d_call: NA; j_call: TRBJ2-6; cdr3_length: 18; v_call: TRBV28; clone_size: few; cdr3_nt: TGTGCCAGCAGTTTATACGGTGAAATAACCCCTGGGGCCAACGTCCTGACTTTC; cdr3_aa: CASSLYGEITPGANVLTF
d_call: TRBD2; j_call: TRBJ2-7; cdr3_length: 13; v_call: TRBV14; clone_size: few; cdr3_nt: TGTGCCAGGAAGGGACTAGCGGACTACGAGCAGTACTTC; cdr3_aa: CARKGLADYEQYF
d_call: TRBD2; j_call: TRBJ2-7; cdr3_length: 12; v_call: TRBV29-1; clone_size: NA; cdr3_nt: TGCAGCGCCGGGACTAGTGCCTACGAGCAGTACTTC; cdr3_aa: CSAGTSAYEQYF
d_call: NA; j_call: TRBJ1-6; cdr3_length: 15; v_call: TRBV7-2; clone_size: NA; cdr3_nt: TGTGCCAGCAGCTTAAGGTCCCGGTTGAATTCACCCCTCCACTTT; cdr3_aa: CASSLRSRLNSPLHF
d_call: NA; j_call: TRBJ1-3; cdr3_length: 17; v_call: TRBV20-1; clone_size: few; cdr3_nt: TGCAGTGCTAGAGATCGAGGTGGCATCAGCTCTGGAAACACCATATATTTT; cdr3_aa: CSARDRGGISSGNTIYF
d_call: NA; j_call: TRBJ2-7; cdr3_length: 15; v_call: TRBV7-9; clone_size: few; cdr3_nt: TGTGCCAGCAGCTTAGTAGGGCCCATTTCCTACGAGCAGTACTTC; cdr3_aa: CASSLVGPISYEQYF
d_call: TRBD1; j_call: TRBJ1-3; cdr3_length: 15; v_call: TRBV11-2; clone_size: NA; cdr3_nt: TGTGCCAGCAGCGAACAGGGGGCGGATGGAAACACCATATATTTT; cdr3_aa: CASSEQGADGNTIYF
d_call: TRBD1; j_call: TRBJ2-7; cdr3_length: 14; v_call: TRBV12-3/TRBV12-4; clone_size: few; cdr3_nt: TGTGCCAGCACCGACAGGGGCCTCACCTACGAGCAGTACTTC; cdr3_aa: CASTDRGLTYEQYF
d_call: TRBD2; j_call: TRBJ2-1; cdr3_length: 17; v_call: TRBV6-5; clone_size: few; cdr3_nt: TGTGCCAGCAGTACAACCCTGGGACTAGCGGGAAACAATGAGCAGTTCTTC; cdr3_aa: CASSTTLGLAGNNEQFF
d_call: TRBD1; j_call: TRBJ2-7; cdr3_length: 13; v_call: TRBV7-3; clone_size: NA; cdr3_nt: TGTGCCAGCAGCTGGCAGACAGGGTACGAGCAGTACTTC; cdr3_aa: CASSWQTGYEQYF
d_call: NA; j_call: TRBJ1-5; cdr3_length: 13; v_call: TRBV7-9; clone_size: NA; cdr3_nt: TGTGCCAGCAGCCTCTGGAGCGATCAGCCCCAGCATTTT; cdr3_aa: CASSLWSDQPQHF
d_call: NA; j_call: TRBJ1-2; cdr3_length: 13; v_call: TRBV6-6; clone_size: NA; cdr3_nt: TGTGCCAGCAGTATGACAGCTAACTATGGCTACACCTTC; cdr3_aa: CASSMTANYGYTF
d_call: NA; j_call: TRBJ1-5; cdr3_length: 14; v_call: TRBV20-1; clone_size: NA; cdr3_nt: TGCAGTGCTAGAGGGGCCCTGGGGGGACAGCCCCAGCATTTT; cdr3_aa: CSARGALGGQPQHF
d_call: NA; j_call: TRBJ2-5; cdr3_length: 14; v_call: TRBV2; clone_size: NA; cdr3_nt: TGTGCCAGCCCTGAGCCAGGGATACGGGAGACCCAGTACTTC; cdr3_aa: CASPEPGIRETQYF
d_call: TRBD1; j_call: TRBJ2-3; cdr3_length: 15; v_call: TRBV7-2; clone_size: few; cdr3_nt: TGTGCCAGCAGCTTAGACAGGGGGCGCGAGGATACGCAGTATTTT; cdr3_aa: CASSLDRGREDTQYF
d_call: NA; j_call: TRBJ2-7; cdr3_length: 13; v_call: TRBV5-1; clone_size: NA; cdr3_nt: TGCGCCAGCAGCTCACCTAACTCCTACGAGCAGTACTTC; cdr3_aa: CASSSPNSYEQYF
d_call: TRBD1; j_call: TRBJ2-3; cdr3_length: 16; v_call: TRBV6-1; clone_size: few; cdr3_nt: TGTGCCAGCAGCCCTGGCAGGGGGCGATCTACAGATACGCAGTATTTT; cdr3_aa: CASSPGRGRSTDTQYF